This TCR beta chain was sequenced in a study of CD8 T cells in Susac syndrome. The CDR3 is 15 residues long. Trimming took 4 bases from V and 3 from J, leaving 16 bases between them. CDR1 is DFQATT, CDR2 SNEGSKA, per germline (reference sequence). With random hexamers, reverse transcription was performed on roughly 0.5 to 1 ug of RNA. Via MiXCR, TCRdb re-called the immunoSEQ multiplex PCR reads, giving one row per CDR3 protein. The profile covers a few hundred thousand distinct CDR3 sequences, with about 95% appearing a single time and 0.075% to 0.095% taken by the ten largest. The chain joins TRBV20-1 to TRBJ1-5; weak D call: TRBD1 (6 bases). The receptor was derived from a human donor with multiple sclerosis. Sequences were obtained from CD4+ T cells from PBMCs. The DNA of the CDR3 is TGCAGTGCTACTAAAAGGGGGACACCCAATCAGCCCCAGCATTTT. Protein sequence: CSATKRGTPNQPQHF.